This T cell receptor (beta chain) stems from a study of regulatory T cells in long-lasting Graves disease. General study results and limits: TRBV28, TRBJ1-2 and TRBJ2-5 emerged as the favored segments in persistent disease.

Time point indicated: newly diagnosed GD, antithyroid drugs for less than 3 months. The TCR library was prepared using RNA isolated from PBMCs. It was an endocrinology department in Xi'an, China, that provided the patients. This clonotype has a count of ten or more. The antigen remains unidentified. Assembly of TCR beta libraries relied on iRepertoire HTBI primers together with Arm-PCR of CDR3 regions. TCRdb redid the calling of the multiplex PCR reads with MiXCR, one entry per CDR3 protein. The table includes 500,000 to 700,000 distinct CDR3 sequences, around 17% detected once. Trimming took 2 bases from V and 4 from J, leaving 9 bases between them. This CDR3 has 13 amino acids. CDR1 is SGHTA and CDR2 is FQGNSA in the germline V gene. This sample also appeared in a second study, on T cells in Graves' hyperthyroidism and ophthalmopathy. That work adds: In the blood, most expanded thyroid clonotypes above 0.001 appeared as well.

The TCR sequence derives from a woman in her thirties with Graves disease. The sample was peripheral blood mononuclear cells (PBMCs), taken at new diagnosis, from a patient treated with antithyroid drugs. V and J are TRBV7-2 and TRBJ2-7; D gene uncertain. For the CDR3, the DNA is TGTGCCAGCAGCTTAATGACGGCATACGAGCAGTACTTC. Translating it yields CASSLMTAYEQYF.